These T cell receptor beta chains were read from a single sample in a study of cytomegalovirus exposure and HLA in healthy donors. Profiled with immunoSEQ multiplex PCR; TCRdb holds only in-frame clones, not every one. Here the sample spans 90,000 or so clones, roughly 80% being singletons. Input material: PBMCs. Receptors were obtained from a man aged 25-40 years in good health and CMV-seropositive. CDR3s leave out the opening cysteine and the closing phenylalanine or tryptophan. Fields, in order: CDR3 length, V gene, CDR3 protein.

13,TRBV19,ASRARRINQETQY
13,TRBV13,ASSPRTSGKSEQF
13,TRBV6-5,ASSYRGGRRDEQY
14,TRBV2,ATRGPGGSSYNEQF
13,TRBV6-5,ASSYDGTGNSPLH
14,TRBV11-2,ASSPRRGSLPGELF
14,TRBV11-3,ASSPAHRVSVTEAF
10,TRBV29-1,SVLEPGEPQH
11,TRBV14,ASSLRGQNGYT
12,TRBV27,ASSPQVLSYEQY
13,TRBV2,ASSETSDSPYEQY
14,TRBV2,ARGPARGSGANVLT
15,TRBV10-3,AISPNPGGRLNTEAF
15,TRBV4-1,ASSQGSGGQGSQPQH
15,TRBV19,ASSNGQGGNSNQPQH
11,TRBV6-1,ASSEQGNTEAF
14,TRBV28,ASSGTSGSSYNEQF
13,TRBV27,ASSFGFSRNQPQH
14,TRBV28,ASRTTLAGAHREQY
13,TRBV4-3,ASSQDPVGASEQY
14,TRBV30,AWSASGTGLGETQY
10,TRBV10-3,AISSGEDTQY
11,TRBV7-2,ASSLGGRETQY
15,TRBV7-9,ASSPGTLISRTDTQY
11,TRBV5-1,ASSGDRGYEQY
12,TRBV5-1,ASSLVAGEYGYT
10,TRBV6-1,ASSVNRGGAF
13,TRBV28,ASSLAKESQETQY